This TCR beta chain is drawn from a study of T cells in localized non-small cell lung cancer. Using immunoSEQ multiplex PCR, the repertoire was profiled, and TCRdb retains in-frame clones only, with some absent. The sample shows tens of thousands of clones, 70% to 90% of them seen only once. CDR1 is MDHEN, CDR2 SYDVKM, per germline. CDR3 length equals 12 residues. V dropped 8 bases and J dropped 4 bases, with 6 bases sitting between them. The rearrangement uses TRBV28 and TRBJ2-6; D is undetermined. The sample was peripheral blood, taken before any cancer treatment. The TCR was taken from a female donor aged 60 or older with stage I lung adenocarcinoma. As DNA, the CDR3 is TGTGCCAGCCGCGCCGGGGCCAACGTCCTGACTTTC. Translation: CASRAGANVLTF. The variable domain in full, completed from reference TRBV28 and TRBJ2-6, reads DVKVTQSSRYLVKRTGEKVFLECVQDMDHENMFWYRQDPGLGLRLIYFSYDVKMKEKGDIPEGYSVSREKKERFSLILESASTNQTSMYLCASRAGANVLTFGAGSRLTVL.